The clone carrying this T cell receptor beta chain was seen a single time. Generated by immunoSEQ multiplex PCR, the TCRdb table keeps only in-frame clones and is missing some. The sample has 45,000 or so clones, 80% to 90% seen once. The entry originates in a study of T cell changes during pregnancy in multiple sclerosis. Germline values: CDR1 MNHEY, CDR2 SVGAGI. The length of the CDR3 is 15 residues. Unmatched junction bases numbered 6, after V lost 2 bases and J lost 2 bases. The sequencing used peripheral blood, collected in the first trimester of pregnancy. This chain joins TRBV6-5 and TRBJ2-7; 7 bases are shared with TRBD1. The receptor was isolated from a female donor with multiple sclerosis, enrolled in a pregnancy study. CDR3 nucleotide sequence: TGTGCCAGCAGTTACCTGACAGGGAGAGCCTACGAGCAGTACTTC. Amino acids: CASSYLTGRAYEQYF.